The T cell receptor beta chain under discussion was sequenced for a study of cytotoxic CD8 clonotypes in ibrutinib-treated CLL. Here immunoSEQ multiplex PCR was the method, and the copy in TCRdb shows in-frame clones only, minus some. The sample carries 150,000 to 200,000 clones, roughly 80% recorded once. Only a few counts were recorded for this clone. Germline lookup yields CDR1 SNHLY and CDR2 FYNNEI. The CDR3 contains 13 residues. The V gene lost 4 bases and the J gene lost 4 bases, with 10 bases spanning the gap. The sequences come from PBMCs, collected after 12 months of ibrutinib treatment. The TCR originated in a human donor with chronic lymphocytic leukemia. The V gene is TRBV2, the J gene TRBJ1-1; no reliable D call. The CDR3 here is CASSVAAGTEAFF. The CDR3 DNA follows: TGTGCCAGCAGTGTCGCTGCGGGCACTGAAGCTTTCTTT.